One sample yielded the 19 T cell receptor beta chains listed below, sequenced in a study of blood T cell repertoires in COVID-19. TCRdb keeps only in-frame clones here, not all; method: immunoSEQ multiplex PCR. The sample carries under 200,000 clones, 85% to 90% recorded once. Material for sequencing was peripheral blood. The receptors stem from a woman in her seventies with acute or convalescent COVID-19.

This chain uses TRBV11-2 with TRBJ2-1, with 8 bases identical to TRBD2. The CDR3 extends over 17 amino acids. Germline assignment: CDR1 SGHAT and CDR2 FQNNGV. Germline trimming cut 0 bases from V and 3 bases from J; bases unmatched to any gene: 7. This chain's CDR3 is CASSLDYPGGGYNEQFF. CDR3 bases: TGTGCCAGCAGCTTAGATTATCCCGGGGGGGGCTACAATGAGCAGTTCTTC.

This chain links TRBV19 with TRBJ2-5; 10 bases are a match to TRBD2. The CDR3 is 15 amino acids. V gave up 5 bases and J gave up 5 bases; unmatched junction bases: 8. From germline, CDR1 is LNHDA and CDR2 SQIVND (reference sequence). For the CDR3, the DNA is TGTGCCAGTAGTGATAGCGGGGGGAGGAGGGAGACCCAGTACTTC. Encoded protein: CASSDSGGRRETQYF.

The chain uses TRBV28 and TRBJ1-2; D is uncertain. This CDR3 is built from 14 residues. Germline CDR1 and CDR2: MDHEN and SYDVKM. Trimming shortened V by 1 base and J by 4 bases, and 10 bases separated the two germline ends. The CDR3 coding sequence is TGTGCCAGCAGTTTATTGTCAGACACCTATGGCTACACCTTC. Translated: CASSLLSDTYGYTF.

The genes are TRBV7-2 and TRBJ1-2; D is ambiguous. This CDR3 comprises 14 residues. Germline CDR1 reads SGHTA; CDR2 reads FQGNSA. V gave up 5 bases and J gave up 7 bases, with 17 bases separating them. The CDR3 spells CASSPPASWLGYTF. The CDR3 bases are TGTGCCAGCAGCCCCCCCGCTTCGTGGCTTGGCTACACCTTC.

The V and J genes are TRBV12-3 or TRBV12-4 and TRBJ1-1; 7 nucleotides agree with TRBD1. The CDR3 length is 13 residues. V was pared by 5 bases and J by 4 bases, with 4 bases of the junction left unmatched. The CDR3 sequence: CASSKQGSTEAFF. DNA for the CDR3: TGTGCCAGCAGTAAACAGGGGAGCACTGAAGCTTTCTTT.

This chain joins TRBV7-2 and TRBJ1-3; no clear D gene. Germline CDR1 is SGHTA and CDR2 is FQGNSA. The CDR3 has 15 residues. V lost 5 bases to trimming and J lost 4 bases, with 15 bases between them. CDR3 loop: CASSLPGGKGNTIYF. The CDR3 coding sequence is TGTGCCAGCAGCCTCCCGGGAGGGAAGGGAAACACCATATATTTT.

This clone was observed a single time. The CDR3 nucleotides read TGTGCCAGTTCCCCCTGGACGGGGATTAACAATGAGCAGTTCTTC. Translated, it gives CASSPWTGINNEQFF. The chain employs TRBV6-5 and TRBJ2-1; D may be TRBD2 (5 bases). This CDR3 is built from 15 residues. From germline, CDR1 is MNHEY and CDR2 SVGAGI. The V end was cut by 9 bases, the J end by 5 bases, with 20 bases between.

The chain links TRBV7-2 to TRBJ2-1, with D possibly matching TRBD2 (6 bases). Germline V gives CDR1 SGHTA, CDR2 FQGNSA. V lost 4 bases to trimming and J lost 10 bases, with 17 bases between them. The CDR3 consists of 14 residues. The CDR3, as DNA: TGTGCCAGCAGCTCCAGCTCGGGAGTACGAGAGCAGTTCTTC. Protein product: CASSSSSGVREQFF.

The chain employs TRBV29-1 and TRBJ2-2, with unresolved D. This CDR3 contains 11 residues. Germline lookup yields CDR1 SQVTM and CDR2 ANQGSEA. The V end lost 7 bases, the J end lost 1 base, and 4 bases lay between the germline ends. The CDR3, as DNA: TGCAGCGGGCAGAACACCGGGGAGCTGTTTTTT. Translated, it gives CSGQNTGELFF.

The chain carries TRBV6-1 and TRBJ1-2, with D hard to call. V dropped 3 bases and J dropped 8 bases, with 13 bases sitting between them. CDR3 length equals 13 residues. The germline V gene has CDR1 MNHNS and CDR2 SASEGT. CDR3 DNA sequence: TGTGCCAGCAGTGAGTCGCGGACTGGGGGCTACACCTTC. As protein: CASSESRTGGYTF.

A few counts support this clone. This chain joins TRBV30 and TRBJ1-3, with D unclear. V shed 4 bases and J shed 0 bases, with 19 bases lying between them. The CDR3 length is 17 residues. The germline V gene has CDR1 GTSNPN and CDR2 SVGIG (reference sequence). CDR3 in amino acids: CAWTRALVESSGNTIYF. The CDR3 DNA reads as TGTGCCTGGACCAGAGCCTTAGTGGAGAGCTCTGGAAACACCATATATTTT.

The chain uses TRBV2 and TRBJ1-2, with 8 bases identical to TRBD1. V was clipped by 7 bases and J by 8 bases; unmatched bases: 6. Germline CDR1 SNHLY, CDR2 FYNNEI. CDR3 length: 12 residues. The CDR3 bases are TGTGCCAGCACCTCGACAGGGGACGGCTACACCTTC. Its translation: CASTSTGDGYTF.

CDR3 bases: TGTGCCTGGAGCGCCCTGGGACAGGGCGGTCAGCCCCAGCATTTT. Its protein is CAWSALGQGGQPQHF. The J gene is TRBJ1-5, the V gene TRBV30; 9 bases are a match to TRBD1. Germline V lookup: CDR1 GTSNPN, CDR2 SVGIG (reference sequence). The J segment lost 6 bases and the V segment lost 3 bases, leaving 9 bases of the junction unmatched. The CDR3 runs to 15 residues.

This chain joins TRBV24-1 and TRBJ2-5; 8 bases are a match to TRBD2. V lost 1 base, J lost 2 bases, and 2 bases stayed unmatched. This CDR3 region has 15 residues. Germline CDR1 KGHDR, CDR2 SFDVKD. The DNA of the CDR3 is TGTGCCACCAGTGATTTTACTAGCGGACAAGAGACCCAGTACTTC. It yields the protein CATSDFTSGQETQYF.

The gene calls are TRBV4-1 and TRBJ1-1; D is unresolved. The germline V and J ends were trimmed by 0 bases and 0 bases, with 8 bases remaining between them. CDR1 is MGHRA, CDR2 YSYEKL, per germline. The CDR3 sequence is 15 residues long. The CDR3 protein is CASSQEGVLNTEAFF. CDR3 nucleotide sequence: TGCGCCAGCAGCCAAGAAGGAGTCCTGAACACTGAAGCTTTCTTT.

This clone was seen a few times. As DNA, the CDR3 is TGTGCCATCAGTGAGACCAAATTGGAGGGTATGGGGACTGAAGCTTTCTTT. This encodes CAISETKLEGMGTEAFF. This sequence joins TRBV10-3 and TRBJ1-1; no firm D call. Germline CDR1 ENHRY, CDR2 SYGVKD. V dropped 2 bases and J dropped 5 bases, with 21 bases sitting between them. CDR3 length equals 17 residues.

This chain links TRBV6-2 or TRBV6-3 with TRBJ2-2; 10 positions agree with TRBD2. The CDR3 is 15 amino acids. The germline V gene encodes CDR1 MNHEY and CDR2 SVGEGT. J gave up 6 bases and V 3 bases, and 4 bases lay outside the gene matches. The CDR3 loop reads CASSYGLAGAGELFF. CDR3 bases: TGTGCCAGCAGTTATGGGCTAGCGGGAGCCGGGGAGCTGTTTTTT.

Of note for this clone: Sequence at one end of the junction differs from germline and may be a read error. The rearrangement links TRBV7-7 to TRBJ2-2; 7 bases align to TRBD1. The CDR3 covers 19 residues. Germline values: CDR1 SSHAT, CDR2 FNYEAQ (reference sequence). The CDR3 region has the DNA TGTGCTAGCAGCTTAGACCTTAACCGGGACAGAGCGGACACCGGGGAGCTGTTTTTT. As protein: CASSLDLNRDRADTGELFF.

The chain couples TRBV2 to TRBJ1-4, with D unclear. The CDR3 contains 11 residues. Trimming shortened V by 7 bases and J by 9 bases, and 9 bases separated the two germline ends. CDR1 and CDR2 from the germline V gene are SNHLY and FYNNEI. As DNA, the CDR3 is TGTGCCAGCACCCAAGAGAAAAAACTGTTTTTT. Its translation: CASTQEKKLFF.